This T cell receptor (beta chain) was sequenced in a study of technical replicates of blood from a handful of donors. This CDR3 comprises 16 residues. Germline V gene lookup returns CDR1 LNHNV and CDR2 YYDKDF (reference sequence). V shed 1 base, J shed 2 bases, and the junction held 3 bases outside the gene matches. Data came from immunoSEQ multiplex PCR; TCRdb stores just in-frame clones and leaves some out. The profile shows around 79,000 clones, under 95% of them singletons. The receptor was derived from a human donor in good health. The chain recombines TRBV15 with TRBJ2-2, with 8 positions matching TRBD1. The sample consisted of T cells isolated from PBMCs. The CDR3 here is CATSRAGTGNTGELFF. The CDR3 nucleotides read TGTGCCACCAGCAGAGCAGGGACAGGAAACACCGGGGAGCTGTTTTTT. Based on the CDR3 plus reference TRBV15 and TRBJ2-2, the full variable domain is DAMVIQNPRYQVTQFGKPVTLSCSQTLNHNVMYWYQQKSSQAPKLLFHYYDKDFNNEADTPDNFQSRRPNTSFCFLDIRSPGLGDTAMYLCATSRAGTGNTGELFFGEGSRLTVL.